The source of this TCR beta chain is a study of Ad26.COV2.S vaccination and SARS-CoV-2 variants. Study-level points and caveats: While placebo recipients had lower spike-specific TCR breadth, vaccine recipients had more. Non-spike TCR breadth showed similarity between vaccine and placebo recipients. The TCR breadth and depth analyses may have understated or missed part of the total T cell responses.

This table comes from immunoSEQ multiplex PCR, and its TCRdb copy is limited to in-frame clones, with some not included. The sample has 350,000 to 550,000 clones, about 91% seen once; the top ten hold over 2.5%. Comments on this clone: Its target is not known.

V gave up 4 bases and J gave up 1 base, with 12 bases separating them. Germline-derived CDR1 and CDR2 are SGDLS and YYNGEE. The CDR3 contains 14 residues. Treatment given: roughly 18 received Ad26.COV2.S at low or high dose, single or two shots; 5 received placebo; per-sample allocation not given. Specimens were obtained on day 63 following the first vaccine or placebo injection. The starting material was peripheral blood, obtained in a trial of Ad26.COV2.S vaccine versus placebo. The chain recombines TRBV9 with TRBJ2-7, with D possibly TRBD1 on 6 matching bases. The sequence came from a person between 18 and 65 years old who received the Ad26.COV2.S COVID-19 vaccine or a placebo. The CDR3 here is CASSYRDTSYEQYF. The CDR3 region has the DNA TGTGCCAGCAGCTACCGGGACACATCCTACGAGCAGTACTTC.